This passage covers 9 T cell receptor beta chains from one sample sequenced in a study of beta chain features in type 1 diabetes. The whole isolated RNA underwent reverse transcription, so sequencing captured expressed TCRB transcripts. Data came from immunoSEQ multiplex PCR; TCRdb stores just in-frame clones and leaves some out. The top ten clones hold roughly 0.017% of a sample with around 400,000 clones, less than 15% of them seen once. Sequences were obtained from naive CD4+ T cells from blood. The origin of the receptors is a woman between 18 and 29 years old in good health.

J is TRBJ2-1 and V is TRBV5-1; D may be TRBD1 (5 bases). Germline V gene data show CDR1 as SGHRS and CDR2 as YFSETQ. V was trimmed by 4 bases and J by 8 bases, leaving 22 bases between them. The CDR3 runs to 16 residues. In DNA, the CDR3 is TGCGCCAGCAGCCCCCAACTCCCGACAGCCTCGGATGAGCAGTTCTTC. Translating it yields CASSPQLPTASDEQFF.

The chain combines TRBV7-9 with TRBJ2-7; 9 bases fit TRBD1. J gave up 5 bases and V 5 bases, and 7 bases lay outside the gene matches. The CDR3 is 14 residues long. Germline V gene sequence: CDR1 SEHNR, CDR2 FQNEAQ (reference sequence). In DNA, the CDR3 is TGTGCCAGCAGCGCGGGACAGGGTCCCCACGAGCAGTACTTC. Protein: CASSAGQGPHEQYF.

This clone has only a few counts. The CDR3 DNA is TGTGCCAGCAGCTTGCTGAGCTCTGGAAACACCATATATTTT. Protein sequence: CASSLLSSGNTIYF. The rearrangement links TRBV5-6 to TRBJ1-3; unclear D gene. Germline loops: CDR1 SGHDT, CDR2 YYEEEE. V lost 1 base to trimming and J lost 0 bases, with 5 bases between them. There are 14 residues in the CDR3.

A single count supports this clone. The chain recombines TRBV30 with TRBJ1-1, with 8 bases fitting TRBD1. In germline, CDR1 is GTSNPN, CDR2 SVGIG (reference sequence). V shed 0 bases and J 7 bases; nucleotides not matched to a gene: 10. This CDR3 contains 15 residues. CDR3 residues: CAWSVWGQGAFEAFF. The CDR3 DNA follows: TGTGCCTGGAGTGTATGGGGGCAGGGGGCTTTTGAAGCTTTCTTT.

This chain links TRBV2 with TRBJ2-1, with a possible D match to TRBD1 (7 bases). The CDR3 runs 14 residues. The V gene's germline CDR1 is SNHLY and CDR2 FYNNEI. V lost 9 bases and J 7 bases, leaving 19 bases between the germline ends. In DNA form, the CDR3 reads TGTGCCAGATTAGACAGGGAGGCGAGAAATGAGCAGTTCTTC. As protein: CARLDREARNEQFF.

This clone was seen only a few times. The rearrangement joins TRBV19 to TRBJ1-2, with 9 bases lining up with TRBD1. CDR1 and CDR2 (germline): LNHDA, SQIVND (reference sequence). Trimming took 4 bases from V and 4 from J; bases not matched to a gene: 16. CDR3 length: 18 residues. The CDR3 spells CASSTRYPGQGMFYGYTF. The CDR3 nucleotides read TGTGCCAGTAGTACAAGATACCCAGGACAGGGGATGTTCTATGGCTACACCTTC.

The chain is built from TRBV4-2 and TRBJ2-3; TRBD2 agrees at 9 bases. The CDR3 runs to 15 residues. The V gene end was trimmed by 1 base and the J gene end by 4 bases; junction bases not matched to a gene: 3. CDR1 is LGHNA and CDR2 is YNFKEQ in the germline V gene. CDR3: CASSQAGTSSDTQYF. DNA for the CDR3: TGTGCCAGCAGCCAAGCTGGGACTAGCTCAGATACGCAGTATTTT.

This chain links TRBV30 with TRBJ2-7; 7 nucleotides align to TRBD2. The CDR3 consists of 13 residues. Germline-derived CDR1 and CDR2 are GTSNPN and SVGIG (reference sequence). V shed 0 bases, J shed 7 bases, and the junction held 6 bases outside the gene matches. This CDR3 is CAWSVFREGEQYF. The DNA of the CDR3 is TGTGCCTGGAGTGTATTCAGGGAGGGAGAGCAGTACTTC.

Concerning this clone: In the same sample, other DNA sequences code for this CDR3. This CDR3 is CASSGTSGRQETQYF. The DNA of the CDR3 is TGTGCCAGCAGCGGGACTAGCGGGAGGCAAGAGACCCAGTACTTC. V usage is TRBV9 and J usage is TRBJ2-5; 14 bases are a match to TRBD2. CDR3 length equals 15 residues. After removal of 3 bases from V and 2 bases from J, the junction contained 0 bases not matched to a gene. Germline CDR1 and CDR2: SGDLS and YYNGEE.